This T cell receptor (beta chain) was profiled in a study of cytomegalovirus exposure and HLA in healthy donors. Study-level results: A previous analysis found most TCR beta V segments productive roughly 87% or roughly 30% of the time. It was reportedly the case that the classifier diagnosed cytomegalovirus status with high specificity and sensitivity.

This CDR3 has 14 amino acids. V was clipped by 0 bases and J by 9 bases, with 14 bases between them. Germline V CDR1 and CDR2: SGHTA, FQGNSA. As concerns this clone: The target antigen is unknown.

The PCR ran on 60 Vbeta and 13 Jbeta primers. This table comes from immunoSEQ multiplex PCR, and its TCRdb copy is limited to in-frame clones, with some not included. The sample shows about 180,000 clones, almost 85% of them seen only once. Though nominally healthy at sampling, donors likely had unrecorded immune exposures. The rearrangement joins TRBV7-2 to TRBJ1-1; no clear D. The clonotype originates from a man younger than 40 in good health and CMV-seronegative. The sequencing sample was made of PBMCs. The CDR3 region is CASSLAGSRKQAFF. The DNA of the CDR3 is TGTGCCAGCAGCTTAGCTGGTTCGCGAAAGCAAGCTTTCTTT.